These 27 T cell receptor beta chains share one sample of origin, sequenced in a study of T-cell reconstitution after alpha-beta-depleted transplantation in children. Construction of the TCRbeta library involved unique molecular identifiers. TCRdb fed the PCR reads into MiXCR, producing one record per CDR3 protein. Among some 450,000 distinct CDR3 sequences listed, 43% were seen once. Material: PBMCs, obtained before TCRalphabeta/CD19-depleted stem cell transplant. The source is a girl aged 2-15 years with aplastic anemia, due to receive a stem cell transplant.

The table lists this clonotype with a few counts. This chain uses TRBV6-5 with TRBJ2-7; D remains ambiguous. V lost 2 bases to trimming and J lost 6 bases, with 11 bases between them. Germline-derived CDR1 and CDR2 are MNHEY and SVGAGI. The CDR3 runs to 13 residues. The CDR3 spells CASSYEYRGEQYF. CDR3 nucleotide sequence: TGTGCCAGCAGTTACGAGTATAGAGGCGAGCAGTACTTC.

This clonotype was counted ten times or more. This rearrangement joins TRBV5-1 to TRBJ1-2; 7 bases are a match to TRBD1. The CDR3 sequence is 14 residues long. Germline V CDR1 and CDR2: SGHRS, YFSETQ. Unmatched junction bases numbered 5, after V lost 2 bases and J lost 4 bases. CDR3 amino acids: CASSFGDSSYGYTF. The DNA of the CDR3 is TGCGCCAGCAGCTTCGGGGACAGCTCCTATGGCTACACCTTC. Full variable domain (rest looked up from reference TRBV5-1 and TRBJ1-2): KAGVTQTPRYLIKTRGQQVTLSCSPISGHRSVSWYQQTPGQGLQFLFEYFSETQRNKGNFPGRFSGRQFSNSRSEMNVSTLELGDSALYLCASSFGDSSYGYTFGSGTRLTVV.

J is TRBJ2-7 and V is TRBV5-1; tentative D call: TRBD2 (5 bases). Germline loops: CDR1 SGHRS, CDR2 YFSETQ. The CDR3 has 16 amino acids. V shed 0 bases and J shed 3 bases, with 16 bases lying between them. The CDR3 is CASSLEVPSSDYEQYF. The CDR3 nucleotides read TGCGCCAGCAGCTTGGAGGTGCCTAGCAGCGACTACGAGCAGTACTTC. Using reference TRBV5-1 and TRBJ2-7 for the parts outside the CDR3, the full variable domain is KAGVTQTPRYLIKTRGQQVTLSCSPISGHRSVSWYQQTPGQGLQFLFEYFSETQRNKGNFPGRFSGRQFSNSRSEMNVSTLELGDSALYLCASSLEVPSSDYEQYFGPGTRLTVT.

The chain couples TRBV5-1 to TRBJ2-7; D may be TRBD1 (7 bases). V was pared by 2 bases and J by 6 bases, with 15 bases between. This CDR3 has 14 residues. Germline V gene lookup returns CDR1 SGHRS and CDR2 YFSETQ. Here the CDR3 DNA reads TGCGCCAGCAGCTTTGGCCAGGGGGGAAGCGAGCAGTACTTC. The encoded protein is CASSFGQGGSEQYF.

The chain joins TRBV6-2 or TRBV6-3 to TRBJ1-1; the match to TRBD1 covers 8 bases. The trim removed 6 bases at V and 4 bases at J, leaving 4 bases unmatched. The germline gives CDR1 MNHEY, CDR2 SVGEGT. The CDR3 has 13 residues. Written as DNA, the CDR3 is TGTGCCAGCAGGCACAGGGGGGGCACTGAAGCTTTCTTT. Amino acids: CASRHRGGTEAFF.

This chain uses TRBV29-1 with TRBJ1-1; possibly TRBD1 for D (5 bases). Germline assignment: CDR1 SQVTM and CDR2 ANQGSEA. This CDR3 is 13 amino acids long. The V end was cut by 7 bases, the J end by 0 bases, with 12 bases between. The chain's CDR3 is CSARGTMNTEAFF. CDR3 DNA sequence: TGCAGCGCAAGGGGTACGATGAACACTGAAGCTTTCTTT.

The J gene is TRBJ2-3, the V gene TRBV5-5; D assignment may be TRBD1 or TRBD2 (5 bases each). CDR1 and CDR2 (germline): SGHKS, YYEKEE (reference sequence). The CDR3 sequence is 15 residues long. The ends were cut back, 8 bases at V and 0 bases at J, with 16 bases in the middle. This chain's CDR3 is CASTPGTRSTDTQYF. The CDR3 DNA is TGTGCCAGTACCCCTGGGACCCGTAGCACAGATACGCAGTATTTT.

In this sample, this clonotype turned up a few times. The chain joins TRBV4-1 to TRBJ2-7; 7 bases are a match to TRBD1. The CDR3 consists of 14 residues. The V gene end was trimmed by 6 bases and the J gene end by 7 bases; junction bases not matched to a gene: 12. Germline values: CDR1 MGHRA, CDR2 YSYEKL. CDR3 protein: CASRQTGLSSEQYF. CDR3 nucleotides: TGCGCCAGCAGACAGACAGGGTTATCAAGTGAGCAGTACTTC.

The gene calls are TRBV7-2 and TRBJ2-3, with D uncertain. V lost 5 bases and J 4 bases, leaving 16 bases between the germline ends. Germline V gives CDR1 SGHTA, CDR2 FQGNSA. The CDR3 is 15 residues long. DNA of the CDR3: TGTGCCAGCAGCCAATTAGCACTATTCGCAGATACGCAGTATTTT. Encoded protein: CASSQLALFADTQYF.

This clonotype was found many times. The V and J genes are TRBV7-9 and TRBJ2-7, with TRBD2 matching over 9 bases. Germline V gene data show CDR1 as SEHNR and CDR2 as FQNEAQ (reference sequence). With V trimmed by 8 bases and J by 4 bases, 6 bases remained unmatched. This CDR3 is built from 13 residues. The CDR3 sequence is CASAGGIGYEQYF. The CDR3, as DNA: TGTGCCAGCGCGGGGGGGATTGGGTACGAGCAGTACTTC.

CDR3 DNA: TGTGCCAGCAGCCCGATCCGACAGGGGGCGTCTGGAAACACCATATATTTT. Translated: CASSPIRQGASGNTIYF. This chain uses TRBV7-9 with TRBJ1-3; 10 nucleotides line up with TRBD1. The CDR3 totals 17 residues. CDR1 is SEHNR and CDR2 is FQNEAQ in the germline V gene (reference sequence). V was clipped by 5 bases and J by 1 base; unmatched bases: 8.

This chain uses TRBV7-9 with TRBJ2-3; TRBD2 aligns across 8 bases. The CDR3 totals 15 residues. V dropped 5 bases and J dropped 5; count of bases not matched to a gene: 9. Germline assignment: CDR1 SEHNR and CDR2 FQNEAQ (reference sequence). The CDR3 here is CASSLTSAGRDTQYF. CDR3 coding DNA: TGTGCCAGCAGCCTGACTAGCGCCGGGCGAGATACGCAGTATTTT.

This clonotype was recorded only once. The chain combines TRBV20-1 with TRBJ2-1; D might be TRBD1 or TRBD2, each matching 6 bases. Trimming left V 6 bases short and J 3 bases short, with 15 bases between. Germline V gene data show CDR1 as DFQATT and CDR2 as SNEGSKA (reference sequence). This CDR3 is 14 amino acids long. CDR3 DNA sequence: TGCAGTGCCAGGGGACTGGCCTTCTACAATGAGCAGTTCTTC. Protein: CSARGLAFYNEQFF.

This clonotype was picked up a small number of times. The chain combines TRBV4-1 with TRBJ2-7; 8 nucleotides match TRBD1. J was trimmed by 3 bases and V by 3 bases; bases with no gene match: 1. This CDR3 has 13 amino acids. Germline lookup yields CDR1 MGHRA and CDR2 YSYEKL. CDR3 in amino acids: CASSHDRGYEQYF. In DNA form, the CDR3 reads TGCGCCAGCAGCCATGACAGGGGCTACGAGCAGTACTTC.

The chain has TRBV12-3 or TRBV12-4 and TRBJ2-7, with TRBD1 identical over 7 bases. This CDR3 is built from 15 residues. J lost 5 bases, V lost 5 bases, and 12 bases had no gene match. The chain's CDR3 is CASSPYRGSLHEQYF. The CDR3, as DNA: TGTGCCAGCAGTCCTTACAGGGGCTCTCTGCACGAGCAGTACTTC.

This clonotype was found a few times. The chain is built from TRBV12-3 or TRBV12-4 and TRBJ2-7; 8 positions match TRBD2. The trim removed 7 bases at V and 0 bases at J, leaving 2 bases unmatched. The CDR3 loop spans 13 amino acids. The CDR3 bases are TGTGCCAGCACCAGCGGGAGCTCCTACGAGCAGTACTTC. Translating it yields CASTSGSSYEQYF.

This clonotype has more than one count but fewer than ten. The chain combines TRBV12-3 or TRBV12-4 with TRBJ2-5; possibly TRBD1 for D (5 bases). The CDR3 contains 12 residues. Trimming took off 3 bases at V and 10 bases at J, with 12 bases between the two ends. The CDR3 bases are TGTGCCAGCAGTTTCGCAGGGTATAACCAGTACTTC. Its protein product is CASSFAGYNQYF.

In this sample, this clonotype turned up a few times. The chain links TRBV7-2 to TRBJ2-7, with D tentatively TRBD2 (5 bases). This CDR3 spans 16 amino acids. Trimming took 1 base from V and 6 from J, leaving 19 bases between them. CDR1 and CDR2 from the germline V gene are SGHTA and FQGNSA. The CDR3 DNA reads TGTGCCAGCAGCTTAGTATTCTCGCAGAGGGAGAGCGAGCAGTACTTC. Its translation: CASSLVFSQRESEQYF.

This clonotype was picked up a small number of times. The chain uses TRBV19 and TRBJ1-1; D not resolved. The CDR3 extends over 15 amino acids. Germline values: CDR1 LNHDA, CDR2 SQIVND (reference sequence). Deletions cut 0 bases from V and 0 bases from J, with 8 bases between. This CDR3 is CASSIDHGMNTEAFF. The CDR3 DNA reads as TGTGCCAGTAGTATAGATCACGGTATGAACACTGAAGCTTTCTTT.

The sample holds many counts of this clonotype. The rearrangement joins TRBV6-4 to TRBJ2-1; D remains ambiguous. V gave up 0 bases and J gave up 14 bases, with 14 bases separating them. Germline V gene lookup returns CDR1 MRHNA and CDR2 SNTAGT. The CDR3 consists of 13 residues. In DNA form, the CDR3 reads TGTGCCAGCAGTGACTCGATGGCTACCTTTGAGTTCTTC. Its protein is CASSDSMATFEFF.

This clonotype came up a few times. V gene TRBV6-5 combines with J gene TRBJ1-5, with unresolved D. V was trimmed by 0 bases and J by 8 bases, leaving 8 bases between them. CDR1 is MNHEY, CDR2 SVGAGI, per germline. The CDR3 extends over 13 amino acids. In nucleotides, the CDR3 is TGTGCCAGCAGTTACTCGGCGGCGGAGCCCCAGCATTTT. Translation: CASSYSAAEPQHF.

Only a few counts were recorded for this clonotype. The rearrangement links TRBV21-1 to TRBJ1-6; the table's D call of TRBD1 was not tested on the DNA. TRBV21-1 is recorded as a pseudogene. The CDR3 extends over 15 amino acids. DNA for the CDR3: TGTGCCAGCAGCGGATCGTACAGGGGGCCCTACCCCCTCCACTTT. Encoded protein: CASSGSYRGPYPLHF.

At least ten counts were recorded for this clonotype. The chain uses TRBV14 and TRBJ1-1; D remains unclear. Germline CDR1 and CDR2: SGHDN and FVKESK. Trimming left V 4 bases short and J 1 base short, with 10 bases between. The CDR3 is 14 residues long. The CDR3 region is CASSPLPRNTEAFF. DNA for the CDR3: TGTGCCAGCAGCCCCCTCCCAAGGAACACTGAAGCTTTCTTT. The entire variable domain, with the rest obtained from reference TRBV14 and TRBJ1-1, is as follows: EAGVTQFPSHSVIEKGQTVTLRCDPISGHDNLYWYRRVMGKEIKFLLHFVKESKQDESGMPNNRFLAERTGGTYSTLKVQPAELEDSGVYFCASSPLPRNTEAFFGQGTRLTVV.

The gene calls are TRBV28 and TRBJ2-3; 10 bases align to TRBD2. The V segment lost 5 bases and the J segment 4 bases; nucleotides outside the gene matches: 18. The CDR3 runs to 19 residues. Germline V gene lookup returns CDR1 MDHEN and CDR2 SYDVKM. The chain's CDR3 is CASSPRAAGGRSRADTQYF. The CDR3 DNA reads TGTGCCAGCAGTCCTCGTGCAGCGGGAGGGCGAAGCAGGGCAGATACGCAGTATTTT.

The chain has TRBV4-1 and TRBJ1-2; D uncertain. The CDR3 spans 11 residues. Trimming took off 0 bases at V and 7 bases at J, with 3 bases between the two ends. From germline, CDR1 is MGHRA and CDR2 YSYEKL. The CDR3 here is CASSQDFGYTF. DNA of the CDR3: TGCGCCAGCAGCCAAGATTTTGGCTACACCTTC.

The rearrangement joins TRBV7-2 to TRBJ2-7, with D perhaps matching TRBD2 (7 bases). V dropped 3 bases and J dropped 0 bases, with 15 bases sitting between them. CDR1 is SGHTA, CDR2 FQGNSA, per germline. The CDR3 has 16 residues. In DNA, the CDR3 is TGTGCCAGCAGCTTCCCTCGGGGGGCGAGCTCCTACGAGCAGTACTTC. This encodes CASSFPRGASSYEQYF.

J is TRBJ1-5 and V is TRBV28; D remains unclear. The V gene's germline CDR1 is MDHEN and CDR2 SYDVKM. Trimming shortened V by 10 bases and J by 4 bases, and 14 bases separated the two germline ends. The CDR3 extends over 13 amino acids. The chain's CDR3 is CAITGERNQPQHF. The DNA of the CDR3 is TGTGCCATTACTGGGGAAAGGAATCAGCCCCAGCATTTT.